The entry below gives a single TCR beta chain sequence along with its context. There is no known antigen for this receptor. There are no base qualities to consult, and no much larger clone falls within one base. The junction shows trimming of 5 bases on V and 4 bases on J, plus 18 bases between the germline ends. The CDR3 runs 16 residues from the cysteine to the phenylalanine. The kept DNA is CDR3 alone, 48 bases in frame from the first base. The data were obtained in a study of T-cell reconstitution after alpha-beta-depleted transplantation in children (dated by TCRdb to about 2016). For the study in its entirety: The study quantitatively tracked T-cell immune reconstitution after TCRalphabeta/CD19-depleted allogeneic hematopoietic cell transplantation in children using TCR repertoire profiling.

The protocol used for the library was PCR. The sequencing machine was an Illumina HiSeq 2500. TCR libraries were prepared with molecular barcoding, using unique molecular identifiers to normalize TCRbeta repertoire quantification. In TCRdb, the public reads were trimmed at Q25 with fastp and aligned with MiXCR, with productive beta chains retained. Rows with one shared CDR3 protein collapse into an entry with the most common genes and DNA. The sample data list around 400,000 distinct CDR3 sequences, and roughly 11% of these were observed just once. The ten largest make up 4.5% to 7% of the sample. This specimen consisted of PBMCs from the stem cell graft donor, obtained from the stem cell graft. The chain couples TRBV12-3 or TRBV12-4 to TRBJ2-1, with the identity of the D gene unclear. This clonotype originated in a human donor who donated a stem cell graft to a child with acute myeloid leukemia. The nucleotides read TGTGCCAGCAGTCCCATCGGCTATCCCATTTACAATGAGCAGTTCTTC. Its translation reads: CASSPIGYPIYNEQFF.